Listed here are 25 T cell receptor beta chains from one sample, sequenced in a study of blood T cell repertoires in COVID-19. The method was immunoSEQ multiplex PCR; TCRdb's version includes in-frame clones alone and lacks a portion of them. The data contain some 140,000 clones, roughly four fifths of them singletons. The sequenced sample consisted of peripheral blood. The origin of the receptors is a woman aged 60-70 years with acute or convalescent COVID-19.

The chain is built from TRBV2 and TRBJ2-6; 9 nucleotides match TRBD1. CDR1 and CDR2 from the germline V gene are SNHLY and FYNNEI. CDR3 length: 16 amino acids. Trimming removed 8 bases from V and 2 bases from J; junction bases left unmatched: 7. CDR3 protein: CASGGDRVAGANVLTF. The CDR3 region has the DNA TGTGCCAGCGGGGGGGACAGGGTGGCTGGGGCCAACGTCCTGACTTTC.

The chain employs TRBV11-2 and TRBJ2-4; the match to TRBD2 covers 11 bases. The CDR3 extends over 13 amino acids. The V gene's germline CDR1 is SGHAT and CDR2 FQNNGV. The junction had 10 bases not matched to a gene; V was cut back by 8 bases and J by 13 bases. CDR3 coding DNA: TGTGCCAGCGGATTCACTAGCGGGGGATGGCAGTACTTC. The encoded protein is CASGFTSGGWQYF.

The genes are TRBV9 and TRBJ1-2; 9 nucleotides line up with TRBD1. This CDR3 is built from 14 residues. Germline CDR1 SGDLS, CDR2 YYNGEE. V shed 3 bases, J shed 7 bases, and the junction held 7 bases outside the gene matches. The CDR3 loop is CASSAVQGAGGYTF. The CDR3 DNA reads as TGTGCCAGCAGCGCAGTACAGGGGGCGGGTGGCTACACCTTC.

The chain couples TRBV6-5 to TRBJ1-6, with unresolved D. Germline CDR1 MNHEY, CDR2 SVGAGI. CDR3 length: 15 amino acids. Trimming took off 6 bases at V and 9 bases at J, with 18 bases between the two ends. The CDR3 reads CASRLTEGIGSPLHF. The CDR3 nucleotides read TGTGCCAGCAGACTTACTGAGGGAATTGGTTCACCCCTCCACTTT.

V and J are TRBV6-5 and TRBJ1-1; 7 positions agree with TRBD1. Unmatched junction bases numbered 8, after V lost 3 bases and J lost 1 base. This CDR3 contains 16 residues. From germline, CDR1 is MNHEY and CDR2 SVGAGI. CDR3 amino acids: CASSYGTTGWNTEAFF. The CDR3 region has the DNA TGTGCCAGCAGTTATGGAACGACAGGGTGGAACACTGAAGCTTTCTTT.

The chain carries TRBV4-1 and TRBJ2-3; 9 positions agree with TRBD1. V trimming: 4 bases; J trimming: 2 bases; junction bases outside the gene matches: 7. From germline, CDR1 is MGHRA and CDR2 YSYEKL. This CDR3 comprises 16 residues. CDR3 protein: CASSPRTGENTDTQYF. The CDR3 coding sequence is TGCGCCAGCAGCCCCCGGACAGGGGAAAACACAGATACGCAGTATTTT.

This clone has just a few counts. Written as DNA, the CDR3 is TGTGCCAGCAGTGACGCGGATTTATACACAGATACGCAGTATTTT. This codes for CASSDADLYTDTQYF. This rearrangement joins TRBV6-1 to TRBJ2-3; unclear D gene. The CDR3 consists of 15 residues. In germline, CDR1 is MNHNS, CDR2 SASEGT. Trimming took off 3 bases at V and 2 bases at J, with 12 bases between the two ends.

The chain uses TRBV5-6 and TRBJ1-2, with 7 nucleotides matching TRBD1. CDR1 SGHDT and CDR2 YYEEEE come from the germline V gene. The junction had 4 bases not matched to a gene; V was cut back by 0 bases and J by 2 bases. This CDR3 contains 15 residues. The CDR3 region has the DNA TGTGCCAGCAGCTTGGTGGGACAGTCAAACTATGGCTACACCTTC. It is translated as CASSLVGQSNYGYTF.

The V gene is TRBV7-6, the J gene TRBJ1-6; 8 nucleotides match TRBD1. V lost 3 bases, J lost 7 bases, and 5 bases stayed unmatched. There are 15 residues in the CDR3. Germline CDR1 SGHVS, CDR2 FNYEAQ. The CDR3, as DNA: TGTGCCAGCAGCTTCGGGACAGGCCTAAATTCACCCCTCCACTTT. Amino acids: CASSFGTGLNSPLHF.

V and J are TRBV30 and TRBJ1-4, with D perhaps matching TRBD1 (5 bases). Trimming removed 2 bases from V and 3 bases from J, with 10 bases in between. The CDR3 runs 14 residues. Per the germline V gene, CDR1 is GTSNPN and CDR2 is SVGIG (reference sequence). The CDR3 reads CAWSRDLANEKLFF. The CDR3 DNA follows: TGTGCCTGGAGTCGGGACTTGGCTAATGAAAAACTGTTTTTT.

CDR3 nucleotide sequence: TGCGCCAGCAGCTTGGAGGAGGGCTCTGAAGCTTTCTTT. Translation: CASSLEEGSEAFF. V usage is TRBV5-1 and J usage is TRBJ1-1; D gene uncertain. V lost 0 bases, J lost 6 bases, and 9 bases lay in between. The CDR3 is made up of 13 amino acids. Germline V gene sequence: CDR1 SGHRS, CDR2 YFSETQ. Full variable domain (missing parts from reference TRBV5-1 and TRBJ1-1): KAGVTQTPRYLIKTRGQQVTLSCSPISGHRSVSWYQQTPGQGLQFLFEYFSETQRNKGNFPGRFSGRQFSNSRSEMNVSTLELGDSALYLCASSLEEGSEAFFGQGTRLTVV.

The rearrangement uses TRBV5-1 and TRBJ1-1; no definite D call. CDR1 and CDR2 (germline): SGHRS, YFSETQ. Trimming shortened V by 4 bases and J by 1 base, and 11 bases separated the two germline ends. The CDR3 loop spans 14 amino acids. The CDR3 coding sequence is TGCGCCAGCAGCACCGGGATCTCGAACACTGAAGCTTTCTTT. The encoded protein is CASSTGISNTEAFF.

The gene calls are TRBV4-1 and TRBJ2-2; D call uncertain. The CDR3 has 12 amino acids. Germline V gives CDR1 MGHRA, CDR2 YSYEKL. Between the trimmed V and J ends, which lost 3 bases and 6 bases, there was a span of 5 bases. The CDR3 nucleotides read TGCGCCAGCAGCCACCGTCCCGGGGAGCTGTTTTTT. Translated, it gives CASSHRPGELFF.

The V call is TRBV5-1, the J call TRBJ2-5; 10 positions agree with TRBD2. V dropped 6 bases and J dropped 5; count of bases not matched to a gene: 10. Germline V gene lookup returns CDR1 SGHRS and CDR2 YFSETQ. The CDR3 spans 15 residues. CDR3 nucleotides: TGCGCCAGCAATAGAGCGGGGGGGCCGGTGGAGACCCAGTACTTC. Translation gives CASNRAGGPVETQYF.

This chain connects TRBV18 to TRBJ1-5; 7 nucleotides line up with TRBD1. The V gene's germline CDR1 is KGHSH and CDR2 LQKENI. The CDR3 has 15 amino acids. Trimming cost V 3 bases and J 2 bases; bases outside gene matches: 4. CDR3 residues: CASSPGTDRNQPQHF. CDR3 DNA: TGTGCCAGCTCACCCGGGACAGATCGCAATCAGCCCCAGCATTTT. Full variable domain (outside the CDR3, taken from reference TRBV18 and TRBJ1-5): NAGVMQNPRHLVRRRGQEARLRCSPMKGHSHVYWYRQLPEEGLKFMVYLQKENIIDESGMPKERFSAEFPKEGPSILRIQQVVRGDSAAYFCASSPGTDRNQPQHFGDGTRLSIL.

The chain joins TRBV4-1 to TRBJ2-3, with a weak D call TRBD1 (6 bases). The CDR3 runs to 15 residues. Germline loops: CDR1 MGHRA, CDR2 YSYEKL. Trimming removed 1 base from V and 6 bases from J, with 14 bases in between. The CDR3 sequence: CASSQAGQIADTQYF. CDR3 DNA sequence: TGCGCCAGCAGCCAAGCGGGACAAATTGCCGATACGCAGTATTTT.

V gene TRBV28 combines with J gene TRBJ1-2; a possible D gene is TRBD1 (5 bases). The CDR3 is 13 amino acids. Per the germline V gene, CDR1 is MDHEN and CDR2 is SYDVKM. The ends were cut back, 8 bases at V and 4 bases at J, with 14 bases in the middle. Here the CDR3 reads CASSPGGGYGYTF. The CDR3 DNA follows: TGTGCCAGCTCACCCGGGGGAGGCTATGGCTACACCTTC.

The genes are TRBV4-1 and TRBJ1-2, with D possibly being TRBD1 (6 bases). Trimming shortened V by 1 base and J by 4 bases, and 16 bases separated the two germline ends. Germline assignment: CDR1 MGHRA and CDR2 YSYEKL. This CDR3 has 16 residues. The CDR3 region has the DNA TGCGCCAGCAGCCAAGTTGTCCAGGGGCCTATCTATGGCTACACCTTC. It translates to CASSQVVQGPIYGYTF.

The chain joins TRBV15 to TRBJ1-5, with D possibly matching TRBD1 (6 bases). V dropped 4 bases and J dropped 8 bases, with 18 bases sitting between them. The CDR3 runs to 15 residues. In germline, CDR1 is LNHNV, CDR2 YYDKDF (reference sequence). The CDR3 loop reads CATSIRNRDFKPQHF. CDR3 bases: TGTGCCACCAGCATCCGAAACAGGGATTTTAAGCCCCAGCATTTT.

This chain joins TRBV25-1 and TRBJ1-3; D remains unclear. Germline-derived CDR1 and CDR2 are MGHDK and SYGVNS. V lost 6 bases to trimming and J lost 0 bases, with 9 bases between them. The CDR3 has 14 residues. This chain's CDR3 is CASRDTSSGNTIYF. As DNA, the CDR3 is TGTGCCAGCAGGGATACTAGCTCTGGAAACACCATATATTTT.

The chain joins TRBV5-4 to TRBJ1-6; possibly TRBD1 for D (6 bases). Trimming removed 6 bases at V and 7 bases at J, with 17 bases between. CDR1 and CDR2 from the germline V gene are SGHNT and YYREEE (reference sequence). The CDR3 has 15 residues. CDR3 sequence (DNA): TGTGCCAGCACCATCGCGGCAGGGGCGAATTCACCCCTCCACTTT. This sequence encodes CASTIAAGANSPLHF.

The chain employs TRBV7-8 and TRBJ1-4; no definite D call. V lost 5 bases and J lost 6, with 19 bases in between. CDR3 length equals 16 residues. Germline values: CDR1 SGHVS, CDR2 FQNEAQ. This chain's CDR3 is CASSPRSSGFYEKLFF. CDR3 sequence (DNA): TGTGCCAGCAGCCCCCGATCGTCGGGGTTCTATGAAAAACTGTTTTTT.

The chain has TRBV5-1 and TRBJ1-2; 8 bases match TRBD1. The CDR3 runs 14 residues. Per the germline V gene, CDR1 is SGHRS and CDR2 is YFSETQ. J gave up 0 bases and V 6 bases, and 4 bases lay outside the gene matches. The CDR3 bases are TGCGCCAGCAACGGACAGGGATCTAACTATGGCTACACCTTC. This encodes CASNGQGSNYGYTF. Full variable domain (missing parts from reference TRBV5-1 and TRBJ1-2): KAGVTQTPRYLIKTRGQQVTLSCSPISGHRSVSWYQQTPGQGLQFLFEYFSETQRNKGNFPGRFSGRQFSNSRSEMNVSTLELGDSALYLCASNGQGSNYGYTFGSGTRLTVV.

This chain uses TRBV30 with TRBJ1-2; D is undetermined. Per the germline V gene, CDR1 is GTSNPN and CDR2 is SVGIG (reference sequence). The CDR3 contains 15 residues. With 4 bases removed from V and 3 bases from J, the gap between germline ends came to 18 bases. The CDR3 sequence is CAWTVRNHGDYGYTF. CDR3 DNA: TGTGCCTGGACCGTTCGAAATCATGGAGACTATGGCTACACCTTC.

This clone appeared once. The chain joins TRBV11-2 to TRBJ1-1; D remains ambiguous. The CDR3 totals 15 residues. In germline, CDR1 is SGHAT, CDR2 FQNNGV. With 4 bases removed from V and 0 bases from J, the gap between germline ends came to 12 bases. The CDR3: CASSSIGLLNTEAFF. The CDR3 nucleotides are TGTGCCAGCAGCTCCATAGGACTATTGAACACTGAAGCTTTCTTT.